These T cell receptor beta chains were read from a single sample in a study of shared clonotypes between healthy human individuals. Libraries were prepared by immunoSEQ multiplex PCR; TCRdb keeps only in-frame clonotypes and omits some of them. This table has approximately 2.5 million clones, approximately 93% appearing once. Material: naive CD4+ T cells from PBMCs. Receptors were obtained from a man between 18 and 29 years old in good health. Some clones in this sample may be carry-over from other donors' samples. Each CDR3 is given with its conserved first and last residue. D genes are given only for firm matches. The listing skips clone size in some rows; elsewhere it reads once, few, many or a size class.

J gene	D gene	V gene	clone size	CDR3 DNA	CDR3 protein
TRBJ1-5	TRBD1	TRBV5-6	.	TGTGCCAGCAGGAGGGGACAGGGTAGCAATCAGCCCCAGCATTTT	CASRRGQGSNQPQHF
TRBJ1-4	.	TRBV28	.	TGTGCCAGCATCTATCGGGGAGAATCGTTTTTT	CASIYRGESFF
TRBJ1-1	TRBD1	TRBV14	.	TGTGCCAGCAGCCCCGACAGGGGTGGCACTGAAGCTTTCTTT	CASSPDRGGTEAFF
TRBJ1-4	.	TRBV28	.	TGTGCCAGCAGTCGGACAGCAACTTATGAAAAACTGTTTTTT	CASSRTATYEKLFF
TRBJ2-1	TRBD2	TRBV9	.	TGTGCCAGCAGCACCCGACTAGCGAATGAGCAGTTCTTC	CASSTRLANEQFF
TRBJ2-7	TRBD2	TRBV4-2	.	TGTGCCAGCAGCCAAGATCTAGCGGGATCAGTGGGCGAGCAGTACTTC	CASSQDLAGSVGEQYF
TRBJ2-7	TRBD1	TRBV28	.	TGTGCCAGCAACACACCCGGGACAGCGAGCGAGCAGTACTTC	CASNTPGTASEQYF
TRBJ2-1	.	TRBV27	.	TGTGCCAGCAGTTTAAAACTAGCAGTCTACAATGAGCAGTTCTTC	CASSLKLAVYNEQFF
TRBJ2-5	.	TRBV30	once	TGTGCCTGGAGTGTCGTTGGGGACGCCGAAGAGACCCAGTACTTC	CAWSVVGDAEETQYF
TRBJ1-2	.	TRBV6-5	.	TGTGCCAGCAGCGACTCCGCGACATGGACGGGAGGCTACACCTTC	CASSDSATWTGGYTF
TRBJ2-1	TRBD1	TRBV28	once	TGTGCCAGCAGTCTCGGGACAGGGCGCGGCAATGAGCAGTTCTTC	CASSLGTGRGNEQFF
TRBJ2-7	TRBD1	TRBV7-9	.	TGTGCCAGCAGCCGGACAGGGGGTGACTACGAGCAGTACTTC	CASSRTGGDYEQYF
TRBJ2-6	.	TRBV19	.	TGTGCCAGTAACCTGAACCTCCAGGGCTCTGGGGCCAACGTCCTGACTTTC	CASNLNLQGSGANVLTF
TRBJ2-6	.	TRBV19	.	TGTGCCAGTCTACAGGGCCCAGACGACTCTGGGGCCAACGTCCTGACTTTC	CASLQGPDDSGANVLTF
TRBJ1-1	.	TRBV6-1	.	TGTGCCAGCAGTGAAGGAGGCGGAAAAGCTTTCTTT	CASSEGGGKAFF